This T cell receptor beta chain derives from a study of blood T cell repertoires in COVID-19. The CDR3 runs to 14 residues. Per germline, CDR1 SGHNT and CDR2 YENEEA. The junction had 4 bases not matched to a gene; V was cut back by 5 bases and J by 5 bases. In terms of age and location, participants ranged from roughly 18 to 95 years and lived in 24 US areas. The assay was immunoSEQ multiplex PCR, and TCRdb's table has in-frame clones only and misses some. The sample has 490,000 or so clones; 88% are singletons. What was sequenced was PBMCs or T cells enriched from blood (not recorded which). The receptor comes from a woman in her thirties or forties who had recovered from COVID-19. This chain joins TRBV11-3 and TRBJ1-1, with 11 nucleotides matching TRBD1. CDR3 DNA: TGTGCCAGCAGCCGGGGACAGGGGGGAACTGAAGCTTTCTTT. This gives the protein CASSRGQGGTEAFF.